This TCR beta chain derives from a study of naive CD8 T cells in extremely preterm neonates. Study results and limitations: Relative to older groups, preterm infants had shorter, less trimmed CDR3s with fewer N additions. iChao1 richness was lowest in preterm neonates, significantly versus all ages.

Germline CDR1 reads SSHAT; CDR2 reads FNYEAQ (reference sequence). This CDR3 has 15 residues. A remark on this clone: Its antigen remains unidentified. Relative to the germline gene, one junction end is altered; a read error may explain this.

Repertoires were generated with immunoSEQ multiplex PCR, while TCRdb's copy carries only in-frame clones and drops some. The profile shows fewer than 9,000 clones, more than 95% of them singletons. The sample holds sorted live naive CD8+ CD45RA+CCR7+ T cells. V is TRBV7-7 and J is TRBJ2-7; TRBD2 matches at 8 bases. Sample: naive CD8+ T cells from blood. The sequence was obtained from a human donor in good health. CDR3 amino acids: CASSLDASGSEEQYF. The CDR3 DNA reads TGTGCTAGCAGCTTAGATGCTAGCGGGTCTGAGGAGCAGTACTTC.